A selection of T cell receptor beta chains follows, all from one sample in a study of cytomegalovirus exposure and HLA in healthy donors. Using immunoSEQ multiplex PCR, the repertoire was profiled, and TCRdb retains in-frame clones only, with some absent. Its table records 150,000 to 200,000 clones. Material for sequencing was PBMCs. The receptors were sampled from a woman aged 18-29 years in good health and CMV-seropositive. Both conserved end residues are part of each CDR3. D genes are given only for firm matches.

TRBV5-6	TRBD1	TRBJ1-1	TGTGCCAGCAGCAAGTGGACAGGACGTACTGAAGCTTTCTTT	CASSKWTGRTEAFF
TRBV18	TRBD2	TRBJ2-1	TGTGCCAGCTCACCTGGACTAGCCCGTCGGGAGCAGTTCTTC	CASSPGLARREQFF
TRBV18	TRBD2	TRBJ2-3	TGTGCCAGCTCTCCCTCTAGCGGGAGGAGGACAGATACGCAGTATTTT	CASSPSSGRRTDTQYF
TRBV6-5	.	TRBJ1-1	TGTGCCATAGCCCAGGAAGCTTTCTTT	CAIAQEAFF
TRBV6-1	TRBD1	TRBJ2-7	TGTGCCAGCAGTGGATTGGACAGGGGGGCCTACGAGCAGTACTTC	CASSGLDRGAYEQYF
TRBV12-5	.	TRBJ1-1	TGTGCTAGTGATTTAGAGAGCAACACTGAAGCTTTCTTT	CASDLESNTEAFF
TRBV11-3	.	TRBJ2-1	TGTGCCAGCAGCTTAGGGGTAGGGGCGGACAATGAGCAGTTCTTC	CASSLGVGADNEQFF
TRBV5-4	.	TRBJ2-2	TGTGCCAGCAGCTTGGAATTCTCCGGGGAGCTGTTTTTT	CASSLEFSGELFF
TRBV2	TRBD2	TRBJ2-3	TGTGCCAGCAGTGAAGGCAATAGCGGGGGCACAGATACGCAGTATTTT	CASSEGNSGGTDTQYF
TRBV6-4	TRBD1	TRBJ1-1	TGTGCCAGCAGTTCACAGGGGTCGCGGACTGAAGCTTTCTTT	CASSSQGSRTEAFF
TRBV7-6	TRBD2	TRBJ2-2	TGTGCCAGCAGCAATCCGGGACTAGCGGGGGGGCCGCCCGGGGAGCTGTTTTTT	CASSNPGLAGGPPGELFF
TRBV7-2	.	TRBJ1-2	TGTGCCAGCAGCCTCCCGAACAGGTCTGGCTACACCTTC	CASSLPNRSGYTF
TRBV4-1	.	TRBJ2-6	TGCGCCAGCAGCAGGGAGTCCTCTGGGGCCAACGTCCTGACTTTC	CASSRESSGANVLTF
TRBV18	TRBD2	TRBJ2-1	TGTGCCAGCTCACCGATGCTAGCGGAGAATGAGCAGTTCTTC	CASSPMLAENEQFF
TRBV6-1	TRBD1	TRBJ1-5	TGTGCCAGCAGGACACCCGGGACAGGCAATCAGCCCCAGCATTTT	CASRTPGTGNQPQHF
TRBV6-6	.	TRBJ1-5	TGTGCCAGCAGCCTACTTAGCAATCAGCCCCAGCATTTT	CASSLLSNQPQHF
TRBV2	.	TRBJ2-7	TGTGCCAGCAAGTACAGGGAGGGAAACGAGCAGTACTTC	CASKYREGNEQYF
TRBV9	TRBD2	TRBJ2-5	TGTGCCAGCAGCGGGACTAGCGGGAGGGTTTTAGAGACCCAGTACTTC	CASSGTSGRVLETQYF
TRBV20-1	.	TRBJ1-1	TGCAGTGCTCAACAGGGCACTGAAGCTTTCTTT	CSAQQGTEAFF
TRBV27	TRBD1	TRBJ2-6	TGTGCCAGCAGTCTCGGGACAGGGGGCAATTCTGGGGCCAACGTCCTGACTTTC	CASSLGTGGNSGANVLTF